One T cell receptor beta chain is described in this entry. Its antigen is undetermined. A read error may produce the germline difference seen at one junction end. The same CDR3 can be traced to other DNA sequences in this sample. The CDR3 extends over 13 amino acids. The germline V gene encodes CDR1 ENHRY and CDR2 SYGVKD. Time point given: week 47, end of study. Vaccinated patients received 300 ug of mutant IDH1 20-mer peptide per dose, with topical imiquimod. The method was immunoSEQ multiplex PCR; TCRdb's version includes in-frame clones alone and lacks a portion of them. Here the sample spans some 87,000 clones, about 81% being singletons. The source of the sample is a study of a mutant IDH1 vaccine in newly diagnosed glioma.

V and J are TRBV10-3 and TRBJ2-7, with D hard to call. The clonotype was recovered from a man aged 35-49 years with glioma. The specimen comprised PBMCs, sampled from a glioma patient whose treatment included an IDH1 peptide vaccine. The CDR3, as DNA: TGCGCCATCACCTCAGACCACTCCTACGAGCAGTACTTC. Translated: CAITSDHSYEQYF.